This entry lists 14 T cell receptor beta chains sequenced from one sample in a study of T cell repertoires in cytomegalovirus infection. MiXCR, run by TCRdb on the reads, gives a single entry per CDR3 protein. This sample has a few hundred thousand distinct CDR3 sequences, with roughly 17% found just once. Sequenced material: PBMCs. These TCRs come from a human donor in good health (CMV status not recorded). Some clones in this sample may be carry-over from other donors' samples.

CDR3 protein: CASSLPRTGSTDTQYF. CDR3 bases: TGTGCCAGCAGTTTACCTCGGACAGGTAGCACAGATACGCAGTATTTT. The rearrangement uses TRBV28 and TRBJ2-3; 7 nucleotides align to TRBD1. V shed 2 bases and J 0 bases; nucleotides not matched to a gene: 5. This CDR3 spans 16 amino acids. Per the germline V gene, CDR1 is MDHEN and CDR2 is SYDVKM.

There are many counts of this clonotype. In nucleotides, the CDR3 is TGCGCCAGCAGCGCAACGATCGAAAGTCAGGCCTACAATGAGCAGTTCTTC. Its protein is CASSATIESQAYNEQFF. The gene calls are TRBV4-1 and TRBJ2-1, with unresolved D. Trimming cost V 5 bases and J 2 bases, with 19 bases left between them. CDR1 is MGHRA and CDR2 is YSYEKL in the germline V gene. The CDR3 sequence is 17 residues long.

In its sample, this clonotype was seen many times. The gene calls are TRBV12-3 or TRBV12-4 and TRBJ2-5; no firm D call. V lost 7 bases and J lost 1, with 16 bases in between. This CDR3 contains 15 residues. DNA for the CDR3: TGTGCCAGCATCCCTAATTCGGCGAGCCAAGAGACCCAGTACTTC. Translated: CASIPNSASQETQYF.

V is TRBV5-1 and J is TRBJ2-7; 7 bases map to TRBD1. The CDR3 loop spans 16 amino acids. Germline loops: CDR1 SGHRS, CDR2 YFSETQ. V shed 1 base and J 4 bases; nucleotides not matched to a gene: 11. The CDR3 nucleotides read TGCGCCAGCAGCTTGCTTAGGGGGCCCGCAGCATACGAGCAGTACTTC. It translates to CASSLLRGPAAYEQYF.

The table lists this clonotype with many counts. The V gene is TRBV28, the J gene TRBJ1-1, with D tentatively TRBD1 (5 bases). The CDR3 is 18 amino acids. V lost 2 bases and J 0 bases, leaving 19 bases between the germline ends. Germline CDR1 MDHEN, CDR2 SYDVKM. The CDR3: CASSLIGEPGVVNTEAFF. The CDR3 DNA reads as TGTGCCAGCAGTTTAATAGGGGAGCCGGGGGTTGTGAACACTGAAGCTTTCTTT.

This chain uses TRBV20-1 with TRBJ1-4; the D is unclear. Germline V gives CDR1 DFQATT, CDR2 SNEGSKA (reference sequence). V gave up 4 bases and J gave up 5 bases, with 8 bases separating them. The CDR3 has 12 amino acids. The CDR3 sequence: CSAKGSNEKLFF. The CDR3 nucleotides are TGCAGTGCTAAAGGGTCAAATGAAAAACTGTTTTTT.

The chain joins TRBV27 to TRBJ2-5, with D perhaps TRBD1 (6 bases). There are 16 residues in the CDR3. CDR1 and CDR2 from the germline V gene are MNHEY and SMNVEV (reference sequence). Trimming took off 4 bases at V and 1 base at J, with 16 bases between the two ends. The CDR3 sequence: CASSSLTGQIQETQYF. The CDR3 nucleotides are TGTGCCAGCAGTTCCCTCACAGGACAGATCCAAGAGACCCAGTACTTC.

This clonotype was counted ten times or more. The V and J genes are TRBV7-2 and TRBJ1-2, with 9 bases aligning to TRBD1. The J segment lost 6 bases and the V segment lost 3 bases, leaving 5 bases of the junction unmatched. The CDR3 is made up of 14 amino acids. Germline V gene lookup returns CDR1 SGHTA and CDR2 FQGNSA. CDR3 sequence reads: CASSFGDRAHGYTF. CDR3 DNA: TGTGCCAGCAGCTTCGGGGACAGGGCGCATGGCTACACCTTC.

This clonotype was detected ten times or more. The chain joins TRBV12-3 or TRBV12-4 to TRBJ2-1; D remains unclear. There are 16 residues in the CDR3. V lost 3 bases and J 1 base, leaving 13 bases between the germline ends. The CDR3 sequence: CASSFILSASYNEQFF. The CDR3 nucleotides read TGTGCCAGCAGTTTTATCCTGAGCGCGTCCTACAATGAGCAGTTCTTC.

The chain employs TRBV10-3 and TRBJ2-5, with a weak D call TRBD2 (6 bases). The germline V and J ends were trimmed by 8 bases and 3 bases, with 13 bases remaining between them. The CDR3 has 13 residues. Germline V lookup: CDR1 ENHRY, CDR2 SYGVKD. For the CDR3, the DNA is TGTGCCATCGGAGGGCTAGCCAAAGAGACCCAGTACTTC. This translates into CAIGGLAKETQYF.

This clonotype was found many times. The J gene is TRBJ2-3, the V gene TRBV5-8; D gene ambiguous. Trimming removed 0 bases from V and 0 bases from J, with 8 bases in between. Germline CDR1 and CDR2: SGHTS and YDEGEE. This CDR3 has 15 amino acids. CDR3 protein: CASSLGPISTDTQYF. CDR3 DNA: TGTGCCAGCAGCTTGGGTCCTATTAGCACAGATACGCAGTATTTT.

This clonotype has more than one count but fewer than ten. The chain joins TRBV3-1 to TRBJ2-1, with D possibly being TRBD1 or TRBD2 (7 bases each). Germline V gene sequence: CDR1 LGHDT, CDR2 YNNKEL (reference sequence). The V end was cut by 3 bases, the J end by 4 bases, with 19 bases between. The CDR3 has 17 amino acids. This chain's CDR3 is CASSHIGGGQTYNEQFF. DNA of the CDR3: TGTGCCAGCAGCCATATCGGCGGGGGACAGACTTACAATGAGCAGTTCTTC.

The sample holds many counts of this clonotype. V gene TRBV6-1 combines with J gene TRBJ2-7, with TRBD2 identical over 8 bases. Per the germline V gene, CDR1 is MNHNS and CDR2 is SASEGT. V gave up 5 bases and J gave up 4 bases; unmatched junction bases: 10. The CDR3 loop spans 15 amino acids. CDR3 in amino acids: CASSFGRGASYEQYF. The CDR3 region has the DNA TGTGCCAGCAGTTTCGGGCGGGGGGCCTCATACGAGCAGTACTTC.

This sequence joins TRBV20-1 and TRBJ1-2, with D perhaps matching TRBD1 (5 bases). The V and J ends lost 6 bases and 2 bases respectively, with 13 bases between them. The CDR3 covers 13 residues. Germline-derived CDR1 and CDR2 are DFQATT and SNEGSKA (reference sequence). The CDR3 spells CSAGQGLNYGYTF. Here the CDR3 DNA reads TGCAGTGCCGGCCAGGGATTAAACTATGGCTACACCTTC.